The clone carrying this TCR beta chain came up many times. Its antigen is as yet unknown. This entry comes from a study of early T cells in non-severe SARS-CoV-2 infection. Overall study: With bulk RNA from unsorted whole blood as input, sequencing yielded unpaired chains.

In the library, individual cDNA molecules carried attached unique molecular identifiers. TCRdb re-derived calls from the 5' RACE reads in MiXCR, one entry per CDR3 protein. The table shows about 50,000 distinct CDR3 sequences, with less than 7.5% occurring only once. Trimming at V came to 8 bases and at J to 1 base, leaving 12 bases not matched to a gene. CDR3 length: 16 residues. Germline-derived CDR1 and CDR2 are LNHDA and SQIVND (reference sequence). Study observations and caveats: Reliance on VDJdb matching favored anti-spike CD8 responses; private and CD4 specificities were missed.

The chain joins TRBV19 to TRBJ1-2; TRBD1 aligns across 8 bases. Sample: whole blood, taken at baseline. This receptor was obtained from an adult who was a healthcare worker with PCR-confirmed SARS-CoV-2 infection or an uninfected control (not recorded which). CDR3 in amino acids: CASASAGGYGNYGYTF. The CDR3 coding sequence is TGTGCCAGTGCCTCGGCAGGGGGCTACGGTAACTATGGCTACACCTTC.